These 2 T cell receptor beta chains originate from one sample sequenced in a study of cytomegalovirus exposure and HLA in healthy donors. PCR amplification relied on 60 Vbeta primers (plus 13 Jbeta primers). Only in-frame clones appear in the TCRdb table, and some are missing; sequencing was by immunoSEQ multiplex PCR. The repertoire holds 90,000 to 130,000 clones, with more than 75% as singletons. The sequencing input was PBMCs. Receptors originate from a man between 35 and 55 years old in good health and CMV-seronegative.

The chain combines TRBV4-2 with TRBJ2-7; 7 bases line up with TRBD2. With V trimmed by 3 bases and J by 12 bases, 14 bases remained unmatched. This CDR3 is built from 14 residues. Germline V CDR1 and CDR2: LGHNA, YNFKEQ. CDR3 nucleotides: TGTGCCAGCAGCCAGGACGGGCGCGGGGGATATTGGTACTTC. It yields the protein CASSQDGRGGYWYF.

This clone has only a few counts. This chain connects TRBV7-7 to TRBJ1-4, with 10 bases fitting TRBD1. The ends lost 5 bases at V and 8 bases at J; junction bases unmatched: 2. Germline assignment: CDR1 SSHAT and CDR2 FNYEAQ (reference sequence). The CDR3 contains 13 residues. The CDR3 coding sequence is TGTGCCAGCAGCGTGGACAGGGGGGAAAAACTGTTTTTT. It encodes CASSVDRGEKLFF.